The clone carrying this T cell receptor (beta chain) was detected only a few times. The CDR3 spans 12 residues. Trimming shortened V by 1 base and J by 6 bases, and 7 bases separated the two germline ends. Germline values: CDR1 SEHNR, CDR2 FQNEAQ (reference sequence). Using immunoSEQ multiplex PCR, the repertoire was profiled, and TCRdb retains in-frame clones only, with some absent. The sample lists approximately 80,000 clones; around nine tenths were seen once. The data stem from a study of technical replicates of blood from a handful of donors. The TCR originated in a human donor in good health. The chain uses TRBV7-9 and TRBJ2-7; no firm D call. The sequencing input was T cells isolated from PBMCs. In DNA, the CDR3 is TGTGCCAGCAGCTTAGGTATTATCGAGCAGTACTTC. Translation: CASSLGIIEQYF.